A single count supports the clone carrying this TCR beta chain. The antigen is unknown. This specimen comes from a study of Ad26.COV2.S vaccination and SARS-CoV-2 variants. General study points: Non-spike TCR breadth showed similarity between vaccine and placebo recipients. After vaccination, substantial breadth of spike-specific CD8+ and CD4+ responses was reported. Spike-specific TCR breadth was greater after Ad26.COV2.S than placebo.

The CDR3 extends over 13 amino acids. Germline CDR1 SGHAT, CDR2 FQNNGV. V dropped 11 bases and J dropped 4 bases, with 18 bases sitting between them. TCRdb keeps only in-frame clones here, not all; method: immunoSEQ multiplex PCR. The sample has a few hundred thousand clones, around 87% seen once. Treatment reported: some 19 received Ad26.COV2.S at low or high dose, single or two shots; five or six received placebo; per-sample allocation not given. Samples came from day 63 after the first vaccine or placebo injection. V is TRBV11-2 and J is TRBJ2-7; tentative D call: TRBD1 (6 bases). The receptor comes from a person between 18 and 65 years old who received the Ad26.COV2.S COVID-19 vaccine or a placebo. Specimen: peripheral blood, collected in a trial of Ad26.COV2.S vaccine versus placebo. CDR3 in amino acids: CAEDKGRGYEQYF. CDR3 bases: TGTGCCGAAGACAAGGGCAGGGGATACGAGCAGTACTTC.